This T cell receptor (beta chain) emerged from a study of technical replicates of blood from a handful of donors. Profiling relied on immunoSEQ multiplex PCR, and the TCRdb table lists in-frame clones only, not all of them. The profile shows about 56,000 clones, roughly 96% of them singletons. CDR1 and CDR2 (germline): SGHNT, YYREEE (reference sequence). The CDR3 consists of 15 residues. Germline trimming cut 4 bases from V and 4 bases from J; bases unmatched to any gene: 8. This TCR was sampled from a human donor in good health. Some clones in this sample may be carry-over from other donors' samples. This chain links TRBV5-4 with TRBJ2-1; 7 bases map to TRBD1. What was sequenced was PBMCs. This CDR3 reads CASSPRDRSYNEQFF. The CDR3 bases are TGTGCCAGCAGCCCCCGGGACAGATCTTACAATGAGCAGTTCTTC.